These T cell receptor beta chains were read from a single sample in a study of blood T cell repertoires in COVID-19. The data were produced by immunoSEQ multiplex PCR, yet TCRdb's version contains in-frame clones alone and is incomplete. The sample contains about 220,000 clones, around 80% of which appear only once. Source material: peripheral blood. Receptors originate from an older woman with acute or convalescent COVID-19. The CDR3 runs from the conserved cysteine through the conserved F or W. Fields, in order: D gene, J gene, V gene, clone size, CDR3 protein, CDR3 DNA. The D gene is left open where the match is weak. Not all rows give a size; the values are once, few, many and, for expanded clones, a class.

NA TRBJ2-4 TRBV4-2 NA CASSQDWLDKNIQYF TGTGCCAGCAGCCAAGACTGGTTAGACAAAAACATTCAGTACTTC
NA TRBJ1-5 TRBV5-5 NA CASSLTRGSQPQHF TGTGCCAGCAGCTTGACGCGGGGGTCTCAGCCCCAGCATTTT
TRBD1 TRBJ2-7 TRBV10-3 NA CAISLPPGTGPYEQYF TGTGCCATCAGCCTCCCGCCCGGGACAGGTCCCTACGAGCAGTACTTC
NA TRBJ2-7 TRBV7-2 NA CASQISYEQYF TGTGCCAGTCAGATCTCCTACGAGCAGTACTTC
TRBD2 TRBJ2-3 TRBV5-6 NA CASSRTGLAPDTQYF TGTGCCAGCAGCCGTACTGGACTAGCCCCAGATACGCAGTATTTT
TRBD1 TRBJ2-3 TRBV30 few CAWGDRGRTDTQYF TGTGCCTGGGGGGACAGGGGGCGCACAGATACGCAGTATTTT
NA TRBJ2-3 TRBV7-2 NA CASSLRGSTDTQYF TGTGCCAGCAGCTTAAGGGGGTCCACAGATACGCAGTATTTT
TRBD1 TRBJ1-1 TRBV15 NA CATSRDRRPTGGNEAFF TGTGCCACCAGCAGAGATAGGCGTCCGACAGGGGGTAATGAAGCTTTCTTT
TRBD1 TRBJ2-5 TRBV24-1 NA CATSDRTGVQTQYF TGTGCCACCAGTGACCGTACAGGGGTGCAGACCCAGTACTTC
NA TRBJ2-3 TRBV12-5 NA CASGKQGTQYF TGTGCTAGTGGTAAACAGGGTACGCAGTATTTT
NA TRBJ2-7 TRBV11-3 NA CASSLSQGNYEQYF TGTGCCAGCAGCTTATCACAGGGAAACTACGAGCAGTACTTC
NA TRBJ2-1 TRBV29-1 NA CSVEGLGEQFF TGCAGCGTTGAGGGACTTGGTGAGCAGTTCTTC
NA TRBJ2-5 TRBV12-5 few CASGLGRNQETQYF TGTGCTAGTGGTTTAGGGAGAAACCAAGAGACCCAGTACTTC
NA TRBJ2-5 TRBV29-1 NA CSVSEQGGETQYF TGCAGCGTTTCTGAGCAGGGAGGAGAGACCCAGTACTTC
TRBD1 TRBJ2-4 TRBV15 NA CATRPRQGKNIQYF TGTGCCACCAGACCGCGACAGGGTAAAAACATTCAGTACTTC
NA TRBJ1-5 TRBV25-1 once CASSKAGSQPQHF TGTGCCAGCAGTAAGGCGGGGAGCCAGCCCCAGCATTTT
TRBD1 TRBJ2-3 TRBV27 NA CASSPGQGGSDTQYF TGTGCCAGCAGTCCGGGACAGGGAGGCTCAGATACGCAGTATTTT
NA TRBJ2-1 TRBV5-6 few CASSLIGQGGHNEQFF TGTGCCAGCAGCTTGATCGGGCAGGGGGGCCACAATGAGCAGTTCTTC
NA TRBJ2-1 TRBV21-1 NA CASSKANGRVVLGSYNEQFF TGTGCCAGCAGCAAAGCTAATGGCAGGGTAGTACTCGGGTCCTACAATGAGCAGTTCTTC
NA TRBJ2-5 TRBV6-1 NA CASSEPHETPRYF TGTGCCAGCAGTGAACCCCATGAAACTCCCCGGTACTTC
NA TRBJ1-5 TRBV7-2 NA CASSLVITGVANQPQHF TGTGCCAGCAGCTTAGTAATTACAGGCGTAGCCAATCAGCCCCAGCATTTT
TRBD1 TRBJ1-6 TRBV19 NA CATSDRGNSPLHF TGTGCCACTTCGGACAGGGGAAATTCACCCCTCCACTTT
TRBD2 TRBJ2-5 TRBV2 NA CASGGVFDETQYF TGTGCCAGCGGGGGGGTCTTCGATGAGACCCAGTACTTC
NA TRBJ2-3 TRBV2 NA CASPLEADTQYF TGTGCCAGCCCCCTTGAGGCGGATACGCAGTATTTT
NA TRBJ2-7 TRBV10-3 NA CAISESAARGEQYF TGTGCCATCAGTGAGTCGGCGGCCCGTGGGGAGCAGTACTTC
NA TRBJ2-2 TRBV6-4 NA CASSLDSTGELFF TGTGCCAGCAGTTTGGACAGCACCGGGGAGCTGTTTTTT
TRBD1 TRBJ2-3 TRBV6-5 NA CASSLTGVGDTQYF TGTGCCAGCAGTTTAACAGGGGTAGGGGATACGCAGTATTTT
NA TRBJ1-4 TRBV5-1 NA CASSLDNQGFGEKLFF TGCGCCAGCAGCTTGGACAACCAGGGGTTTGGAGAAAAACTGTTTTTT
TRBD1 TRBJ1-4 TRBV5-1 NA CASSLGVRMGQGKEKLFF TGCGCCAGCAGCTTGGGAGTTCGTATGGGACAGGGAAAAGAAAAACTGTTTTTT
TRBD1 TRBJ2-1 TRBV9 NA CASSQDRAQSNEQFF TGTGCCAGTAGCCAAGACAGGGCCCAGAGCAATGAGCAGTTCTTC
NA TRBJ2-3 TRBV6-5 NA CASNSWADTDTQYF TGTGCCAGCAACAGCTGGGCAGACACAGATACGCAGTATTTT
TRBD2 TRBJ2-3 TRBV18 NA CASSPPLAGEDTQYF TGTGCCAGCTCACCACCGCTAGCGGGGGAGGATACGCAGTATTTT
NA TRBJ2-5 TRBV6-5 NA CASREGTTVETQYF TGTGCCAGCAGGGAGGGGACCACCGTAGAGACCCAGTACTTC
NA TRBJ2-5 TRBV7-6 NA CASGTGPFQETQYF TGTGCTAGCGGGACAGGGCCATTCCAAGAGACCCAGTACTTC
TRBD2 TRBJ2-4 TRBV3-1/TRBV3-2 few CASSPTSGGALGAKNIQYF TGTGCCAGCAGCCCTACTAGCGGGGGGGCTCTTGGGGCCAAAAACATTCAGTACTTC
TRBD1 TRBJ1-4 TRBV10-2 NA CASSAPDRGEKLFF TGCGCCAGCAGTGCCCCGGACAGGGGAGAAAAACTGTTTTTT
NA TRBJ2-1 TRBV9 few CASSLDGVDYNEQFF TGTGCCAGCAGCTTAGACGGAGTAGACTACAATGAGCAGTTCTTC
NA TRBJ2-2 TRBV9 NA CASSVPSTGELFF TGTGCCAGCAGCGTCCCCAGTACCGGGGAGCTGTTTTTT
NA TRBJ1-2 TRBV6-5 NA CASGKGGTGVQF TGTGCCAGCGGAAAAGGCGGGACCGGAGTACAATTC
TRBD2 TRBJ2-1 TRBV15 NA CATSRPLPAGEGGEQFF TGTGCCACCAGCAGGCCGCTCCCAGCGGGGGAGGGCGGTGAGCAGTTCTTC
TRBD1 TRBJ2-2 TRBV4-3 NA CASSQVGTDTGELFF TGCGCCAGCAGCCAAGTTGGGACAGACACCGGGGAGCTGTTTTTT
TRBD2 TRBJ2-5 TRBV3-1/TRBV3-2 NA CASSHPSGGAGETQYF TGTGCCAGCAGCCATCCTAGCGGGGGGGCTGGAGAGACCCAGTACTTC